This TCR beta chain comes out of a study of neoadjuvant anti-PD-1 for oral cavity cancer. The method was immunoSEQ multiplex PCR; TCRdb's version includes in-frame clones alone and lacks a portion of them. The table shows 75,000 or so clones, with 84% occurring only once. V lost 3 bases and J lost 2, with 15 bases in between. The germline V gene encodes CDR1 LNHDA and CDR2 SQIVND (reference sequence). The CDR3 has 16 amino acids. Of note for this clone: Its cognate antigen is unknown.

Points from the study as a whole: Non-responders to neoadjuvant nivolumab had significantly more clonal PBMC T cells than responders.

The J gene is TRBJ2-3, the V gene TRBV19; D gene ambiguous. This sample comprised PBMCs, obtained before nivolumab (anti-PD-1) treatment. The source of this sequence is a person aged 35 to 85 with oral cavity squamous cell carcinoma. The CDR3 nucleotides read TGTGCCAGTAGTATTTCGGGCCTACAAGACACAGATACGCAGTATTTT. Translating it yields CASSISGLQDTDTQYF.